This T cell receptor (beta chain) emerged from a study of Tregs in tolerant kidney transplant recipients. Trimming took off 1 base at V and 4 bases at J, with 10 bases between the two ends. The germline V gene has CDR1 SGHTA and CDR2 FQGTGA. The CDR3 is made up of 14 amino acids. Study-wide results and limits: Changing PCR primers prevented nucleotide comparison between some patients' samples. Activated donor B cell expansion appeared to reveal the most relevant donor-specific TCRbeta repertoire.

Turning to this clone: Its specificity is not known.

The nonmyeloablative bone marrow transplants came from related graft donors, with transient mixed chimerism. Clones were sequenced by immunoSEQ multiplex PCR, and TCRdb holds only the in-frame ones, with some missing. Seen here are tens of thousands of clones, approximately 94% observed once, and the top ten hold approximately 1.5%. The rearrangement links TRBV7-3 to TRBJ1-1, with a possible D match to TRBD1 (5 bases). The TCR originated in a human patient who received a combined kidney and bone marrow transplant. A share of the T cells may be of graft donor origin. The sample consisted of CD4+ T cells from blood (PBMCs), taken 12 months after the transplant. CDR3 DNA sequence: TGTGCCAGCAGCTTAAGGGCCGGGGGCACTGAAGCTTTCTTT. It yields the protein CASSLRAGGTEAFF.